The rows below give T cell receptor beta chains drawn from one sample of a study of cytomegalovirus exposure and HLA in healthy donors. Clones were sequenced by immunoSEQ multiplex PCR, and TCRdb holds only the in-frame ones, with some missing. The sample holds 130,000 to 150,000 clones, roughly 78% seen once. Sequencing was carried out using PBMCs. These receptors all come from a female donor in good health and CMV-seronegative. The conserved cysteine and the conserved F or W are not part of the CDR3 here.

V: TRBV6-5; J: TRBJ2-7; CDR3: ASKRSAAGNEQY
V: TRBV7-8; J: TRBJ2-7; CDR3: ASSSRGPESSYEQY
V: TRBV19; J: TRBJ2-5; CDR3: ASSIVGDRQETQY
V: TRBV7-8; J: TRBJ1-6; CDR3: ASSFRQGSSSPLH
V: TRBV7-9; J: TRBJ2-3; CDR3: ASSLLRTGSTDTQY
V: TRBV7-9; J: .; CDR3: ASSLVGQGKDEQY
V: TRBV4-1; J: TRBJ2-1; CDR3: ASSQLPLAENEQF
V: TRBV5-1; J: TRBJ1-6; CDR3: ASSLGQGPNSPLH
V: TRBV7-2; J: TRBJ1-2; CDR3: ASSWGWDRGLFPYGYT
V: TRBV25-1; J: TRBJ2-3; CDR3: ASSITSGGADTQY
V: TRBV2; J: TRBJ1-2; CDR3: ASSPSGTGLNYGYT
V: TRBV9; J: TRBJ1-5; CDR3: ASDRELGNQPQH
V: TRBV4-1; J: TRBJ2-3; CDR3: ASSQGQGNPDTQY
V: TRBV4-2; J: TRBJ1-5; CDR3: ASSPGDSPHQPQH
V: TRBV9; J: TRBJ2-7; CDR3: ASSFGSMSSYEQY
V: TRBV5-1; J: TRBJ2-1; CDR3: ASSPRTSGIYNEQF
V: TRBV5-4; J: TRBJ2-7; CDR3: ASSEGSHTQGEQY
V: TRBV5-1; J: TRBJ2-1; CDR3: ASSFSGTAYNEQF
V: TRBV28; J: TRBJ2-7; CDR3: ASSLEGTGAAYEQY
V: TRBV7-2; J: TRBJ2-1; CDR3: ASSLTQDPEQF
V: TRBV27; J: TRBJ2-7; CDR3: ASRRAGSYEQY
V: TRBV5-1; J: TRBJ2-2; CDR3: ASSSGTDPTGELF
V: TRBV5-1; J: TRBJ2-2; CDR3: ASTQGALSTGELF
V: TRBV18; J: TRBJ1-1; CDR3: ASLTSVQGDAF
V: TRBV6-6; J: TRBJ1-6; CDR3: ASTSRGYNSPLH
V: TRBV7-9; J: TRBJ2-7; CDR3: ASSSGQGVTQQY
V: TRBV7-8; J: TRBJ2-1; CDR3: ASSLGTSPLSYNEQF
V: TRBV11-2; J: TRBJ1-4; CDR3: ASSPGQGGEKLF
V: TRBV5-1; J: TRBJ2-3; CDR3: ASRQETSADTQY
V: TRBV9; J: TRBJ1-3; CDR3: ASSVGGGYSGNTIY
V: TRBV7-5; J: TRBJ2-1; CDR3: ARSCPGMLYNEQF
V: TRBV10-3; J: TRBJ2-2; CDR3: ATSLGLRELF
V: TRBV4-2; J: TRBJ1-4; CDR3: ASSLTTGGAGTTNEKLF
V: TRBV28; J: TRBJ2-7; CDR3: ASRDPGQGFYEQY
V: TRBV4-2; J: TRBJ2-2; CDR3: ASSPSRGSGGLNTGELF
V: TRBV7-2; J: TRBJ1-5; CDR3: ASSLVDRNQPQH
V: TRBV2; J: TRBJ2-4; CDR3: ASNADRGVFIQNIQY
V: TRBV7-2; J: TRBJ2-3; CDR3: ASSPRGAGTDTQY
V: TRBV30; J: TRBJ2-5; CDR3: AWRGGRQETQY
V: TRBV7-2; J: TRBJ2-5; CDR3: ASSSGPGTGYQQETQY
V: TRBV7-3; J: TRBJ2-2; CDR3: ASSSRSTGELF
V: TRBV5-4; J: TRBJ2-2; CDR3: ASSPDIANTGELF
V: TRBV18; J: TRBJ1-5; CDR3: ASSETPDSNQPQH
V: TRBV7-5; J: TRBJ1-5; CDR3: VRSLQKCQPQH
V: TRBV7-8; J: TRBJ1-3; CDR3: ASSLRGSGYGNTIY
V: TRBV5-1; J: TRBJ2-5; CDR3: ASSFGQGAKGETQY
V: TRBV27; J: TRBJ2-2; CDR3: ASTSIYRLAGGANTGELF
V: TRBV28; J: TRBJ1-1; CDR3: ASSGDSEAF
V: TRBV6-5; J: TRBJ2-4; CDR3: ASSYLWTQY
V: TRBV7-6; J: TRBJ1-2; CDR3: ASSSSLSNYRGPIN
V: TRBV19; J: TRBJ2-5; CDR3: ATLAGEQETQY
V: TRBV28; J: TRBJ1-2; CDR3: ASSGHNYGYT
V: TRBV19; J: TRBJ1-3; CDR3: ASRDRGFSGNTIY
V: TRBV5-4; J: TRBJ1-1; CDR3: ASTRGGMNTEAF
V: TRBV21-1; J: TRBJ2-7; CDR3: ASSSRVYEQY